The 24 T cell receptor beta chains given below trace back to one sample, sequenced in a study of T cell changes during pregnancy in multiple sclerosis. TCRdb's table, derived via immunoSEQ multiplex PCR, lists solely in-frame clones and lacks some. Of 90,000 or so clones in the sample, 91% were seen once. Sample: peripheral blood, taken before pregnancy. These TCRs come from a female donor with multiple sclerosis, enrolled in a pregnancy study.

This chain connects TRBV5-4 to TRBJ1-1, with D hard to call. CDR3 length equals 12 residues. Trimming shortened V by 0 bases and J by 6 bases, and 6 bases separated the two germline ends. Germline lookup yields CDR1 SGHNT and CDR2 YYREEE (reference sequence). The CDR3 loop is CASSLEAAEAFF. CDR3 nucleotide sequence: TGTGCCAGCAGCTTGGAGGCGGCTGAAGCTTTCTTT.

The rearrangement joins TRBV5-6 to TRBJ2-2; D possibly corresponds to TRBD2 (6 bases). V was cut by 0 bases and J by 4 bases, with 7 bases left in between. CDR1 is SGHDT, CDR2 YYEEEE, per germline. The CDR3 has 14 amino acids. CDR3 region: CASSLGGGTGELFF. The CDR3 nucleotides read TGTGCCAGCAGCTTGGGGGGAGGCACCGGGGAGCTGTTTTTT.

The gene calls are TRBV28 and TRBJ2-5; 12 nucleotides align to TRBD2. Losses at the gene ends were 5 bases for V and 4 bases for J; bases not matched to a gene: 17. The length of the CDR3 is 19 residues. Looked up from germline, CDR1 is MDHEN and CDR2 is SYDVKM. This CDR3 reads CASSGRGLAGGRFVETQYF. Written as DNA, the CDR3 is TGTGCCAGCAGTGGCCGCGGGCTAGCGGGAGGGCGATTTGTAGAGACCCAGTACTTC.

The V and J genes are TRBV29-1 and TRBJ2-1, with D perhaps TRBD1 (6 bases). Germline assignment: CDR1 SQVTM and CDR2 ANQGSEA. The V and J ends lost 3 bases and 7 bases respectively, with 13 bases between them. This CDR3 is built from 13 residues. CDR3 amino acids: CSVEGQVGNEQFF. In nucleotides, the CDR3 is TGCAGCGTTGAGGGACAAGTTGGGAATGAGCAGTTCTTC.

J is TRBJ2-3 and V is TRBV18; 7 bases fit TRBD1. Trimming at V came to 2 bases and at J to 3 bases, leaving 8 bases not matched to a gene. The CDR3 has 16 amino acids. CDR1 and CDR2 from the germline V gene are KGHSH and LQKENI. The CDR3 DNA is TGTGCCAGCTCACCAGGGACAGTTCTACCAACAGATACGCAGTATTTT. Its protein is CASSPGTVLPTDTQYF. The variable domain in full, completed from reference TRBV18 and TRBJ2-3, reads NAGVMQNPRHLVRRRGQEARLRCSPMKGHSHVYWYRQLPEEGLKFMVYLQKENIIDESGMPKERFSAEFPKEGPSILRIQQVVRGDSAAYFCASSPGTVLPTDTQYFGPGTRLTVL.

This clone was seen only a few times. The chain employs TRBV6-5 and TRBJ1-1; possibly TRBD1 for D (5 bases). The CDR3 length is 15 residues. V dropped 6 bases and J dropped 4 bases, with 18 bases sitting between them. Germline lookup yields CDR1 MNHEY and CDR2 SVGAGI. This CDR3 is CASRAAAGHITEAFF. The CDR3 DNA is TGTGCCAGCAGGGCGGCAGCAGGGCATATCACTGAAGCTTTCTTT.

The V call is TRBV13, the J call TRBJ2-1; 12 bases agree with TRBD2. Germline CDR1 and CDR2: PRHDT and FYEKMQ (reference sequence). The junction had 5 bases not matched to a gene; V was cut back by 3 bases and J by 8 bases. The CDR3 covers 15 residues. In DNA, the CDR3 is TGTGCCAGCAGCTTGGGACTAGCGGGTTCGGATGAGCAGTTCTTC. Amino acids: CASSLGLAGSDEQFF.

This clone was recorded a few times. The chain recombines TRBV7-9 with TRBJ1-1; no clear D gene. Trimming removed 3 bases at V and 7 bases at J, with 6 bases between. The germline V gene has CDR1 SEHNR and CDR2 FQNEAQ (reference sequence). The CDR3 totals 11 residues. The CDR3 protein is CASSFTIEAFF. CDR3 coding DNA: TGTGCCAGCAGCTTTACTATTGAAGCTTTCTTT.

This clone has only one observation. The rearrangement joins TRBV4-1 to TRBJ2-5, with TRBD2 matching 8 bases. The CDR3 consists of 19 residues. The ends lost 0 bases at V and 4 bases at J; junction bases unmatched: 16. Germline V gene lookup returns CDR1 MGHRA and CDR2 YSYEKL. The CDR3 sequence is CASSQDHLGRAGVGETQYF. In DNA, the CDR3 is TGCGCCAGCAGCCAAGATCACCTCGGGCGAGCGGGGGTGGGAGAGACCCAGTACTTC.

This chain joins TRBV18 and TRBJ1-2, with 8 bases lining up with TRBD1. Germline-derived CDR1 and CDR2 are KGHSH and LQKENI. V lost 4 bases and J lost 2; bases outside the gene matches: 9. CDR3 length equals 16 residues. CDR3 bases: TGTGCCAGCTCACTCAACCTGGGACAGGAAAACTATGGCTACACCTTC. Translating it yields CASSLNLGQENYGYTF.

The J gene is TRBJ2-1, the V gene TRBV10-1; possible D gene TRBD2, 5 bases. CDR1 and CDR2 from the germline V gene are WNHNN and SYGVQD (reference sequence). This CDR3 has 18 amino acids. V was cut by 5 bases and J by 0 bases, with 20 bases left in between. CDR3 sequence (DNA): TGCGCCAGCAGTAAGACCGGATGGACTTTAATCTCCTACAATGAGCAGTTCTTC. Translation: CASSKTGWTLISYNEQFF.

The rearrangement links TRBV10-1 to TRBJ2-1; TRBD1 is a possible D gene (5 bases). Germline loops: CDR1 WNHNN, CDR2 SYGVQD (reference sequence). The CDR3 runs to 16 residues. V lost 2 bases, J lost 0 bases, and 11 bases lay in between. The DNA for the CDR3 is TGCGCCAGCAGTGAGAGTAAGGGGAACTCCTACAATGAGCAGTTCTTC. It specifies CASSESKGNSYNEQFF.

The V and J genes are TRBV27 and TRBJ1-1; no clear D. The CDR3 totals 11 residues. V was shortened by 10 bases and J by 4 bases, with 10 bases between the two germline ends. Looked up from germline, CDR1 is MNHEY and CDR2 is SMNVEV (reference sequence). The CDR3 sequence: CATVRGTEAFF. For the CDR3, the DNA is TGTGCCACAGTTCGTGGCACTGAAGCTTTCTTT.

The CDR3 here is CASSPSGQADYGYTF. The DNA of the CDR3 is TGTGCCAGCTCACCTTCCGGACAGGCGGACTATGGCTACACCTTC. This chain connects TRBV18 to TRBJ1-2; 7 bases are shared with TRBD1. This CDR3 comprises 15 residues. Germline CDR1 KGHSH, CDR2 LQKENI. With V trimmed by 3 bases and J by 3 bases, 7 bases remained unmatched.

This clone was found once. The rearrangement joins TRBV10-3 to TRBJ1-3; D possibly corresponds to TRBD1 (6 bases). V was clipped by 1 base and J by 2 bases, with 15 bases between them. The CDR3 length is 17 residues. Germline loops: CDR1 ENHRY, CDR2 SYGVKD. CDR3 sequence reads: CAISEFPQGWPGNTIYF. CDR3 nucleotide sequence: TGTGCCATCAGTGAGTTCCCACAGGGATGGCCTGGAAACACCATATATTTT.

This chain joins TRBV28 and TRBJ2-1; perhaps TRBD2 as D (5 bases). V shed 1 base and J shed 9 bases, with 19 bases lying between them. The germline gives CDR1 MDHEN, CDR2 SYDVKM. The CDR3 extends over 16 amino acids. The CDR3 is CASSLFEGGSLSEQFF. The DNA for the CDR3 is TGTGCCAGCAGTTTATTTGAGGGTGGGAGTCTGAGTGAGCAGTTCTTC.

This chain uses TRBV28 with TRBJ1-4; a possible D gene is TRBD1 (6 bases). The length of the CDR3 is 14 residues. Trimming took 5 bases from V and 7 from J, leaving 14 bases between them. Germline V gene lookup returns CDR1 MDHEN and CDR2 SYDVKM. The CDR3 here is CASSSTGTLEKLFF. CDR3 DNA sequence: TGTGCCAGCAGTAGTACCGGGACACTTGAAAAACTGTTTTTT.

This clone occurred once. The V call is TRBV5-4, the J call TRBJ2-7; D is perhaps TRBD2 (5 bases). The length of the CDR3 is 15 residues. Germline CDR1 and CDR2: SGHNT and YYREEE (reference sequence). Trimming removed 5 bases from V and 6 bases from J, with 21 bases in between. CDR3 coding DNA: TGTGCCAGCAGTCGGAAGGGAGAAGCGGCAGGCGAGCAGTACTTC. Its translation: CASSRKGEAAGEQYF.

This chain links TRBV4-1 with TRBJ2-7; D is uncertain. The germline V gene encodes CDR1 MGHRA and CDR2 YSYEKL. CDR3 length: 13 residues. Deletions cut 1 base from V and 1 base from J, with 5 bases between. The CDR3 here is CASSQGPSYEQYF. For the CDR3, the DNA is TGCGCCAGCAGCCAAGGGCCTTCCTACGAGCAGTACTTC.

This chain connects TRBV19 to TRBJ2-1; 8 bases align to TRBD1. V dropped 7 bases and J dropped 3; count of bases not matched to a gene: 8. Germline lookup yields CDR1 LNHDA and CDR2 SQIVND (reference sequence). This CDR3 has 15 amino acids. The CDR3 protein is CASKGGQGHYNEQFF. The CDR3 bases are TGTGCCAGTAAGGGAGGACAGGGACACTACAATGAGCAGTTCTTC. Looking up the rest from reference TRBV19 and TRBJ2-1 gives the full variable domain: DGGITQSPKYLFRKEGQNVTLSCEQNLNHDAMYWYRQDPGQGLRLIYYSQIVNDFQKGDIAEGYSVSREKKESFPLTVTSAQKNPTAFYLCASKGGQGHYNEQFFGPGTRLTVL.

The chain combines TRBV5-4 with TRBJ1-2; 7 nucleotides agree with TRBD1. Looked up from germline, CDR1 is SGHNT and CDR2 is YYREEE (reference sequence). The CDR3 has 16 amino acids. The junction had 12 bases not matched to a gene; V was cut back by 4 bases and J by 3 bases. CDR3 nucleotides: TGTGCCAGCAGCGGACCCGGGGACAGCTACTACTATGGCTACACCTTC. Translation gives CASSGPGDSYYYGYTF.

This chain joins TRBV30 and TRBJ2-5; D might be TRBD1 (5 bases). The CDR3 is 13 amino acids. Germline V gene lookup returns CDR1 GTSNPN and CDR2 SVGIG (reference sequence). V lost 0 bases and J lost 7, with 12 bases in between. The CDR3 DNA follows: TGTGCCTGGAGTGTGTCTCAGGGCGGGACCCAGTACTTC. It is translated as CAWSVSQGGTQYF.

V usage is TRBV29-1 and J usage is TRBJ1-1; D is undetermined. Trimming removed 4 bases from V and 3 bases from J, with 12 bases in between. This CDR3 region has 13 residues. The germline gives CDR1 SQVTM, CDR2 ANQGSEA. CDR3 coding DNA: TGCAGCGTTGCGGCGGGCGCGGACACTGAAGCTTTCTTT. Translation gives CSVAAGADTEAFF. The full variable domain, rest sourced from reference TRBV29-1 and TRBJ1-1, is SAVISQKPSRDICQRGTSLTIQCQVDSQVTMMFWYRQQPGQSLTLIATANQGSEATYESGFVIDKFPISRPNLTFSTLTVSNMSPEDSSIYLCSVAAGADTEAFFGQGTRLTVV.

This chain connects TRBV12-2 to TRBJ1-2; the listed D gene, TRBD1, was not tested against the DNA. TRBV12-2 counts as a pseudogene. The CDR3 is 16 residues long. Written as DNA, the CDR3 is TGTGCAAGTCGCCTCCGACAGGGTCCCCCGGACTATGGCTACACCTTC. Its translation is CASRLRQGPPDYGYTF.